The 5 T cell receptor beta chains below were found in one sample sequenced in a study of blood T cell repertoires in COVID-19. Sequencing used immunoSEQ multiplex PCR; TCRdb keeps in-frame clones, though not all of them. The sample contains roughly 15,000 clones, 85% to 95% of which appear only once. Sequenced: peripheral blood. These receptors were taken from a human donor with active COVID-19. The donor label of this sample is uncertain.

This clone was counted between two and nine times. The chain recombines TRBV15 with TRBJ2-2; D is perhaps TRBD1 (6 bases). This CDR3 is 14 amino acids long. CDR1 is LNHNV and CDR2 is YYDKDF in the germline V gene (reference sequence). The V end was cut by 8 bases, the J end by 7 bases, with 17 bases between. This CDR3 reads CATRNRVSGGELFF. The DNA for the CDR3 is TGTGCCACCCGGAACAGGGTATCGGGCGGGGAGCTGTTTTTT.

The V gene is TRBV24-1, the J gene TRBJ2-2; TRBD2 agrees at 10 bases. Unmatched junction bases numbered 3, after V lost 6 bases and J lost 0 bases. Germline assignment: CDR1 KGHDR and CDR2 SFDVKD. The CDR3 is 16 residues long. In DNA form, the CDR3 reads TGTGCCACCAGTCTTAGCGGGGGGTCGAACACCGGGGAGCTGTTTTTT. This sequence encodes CATSLSGGSNTGELFF.

The genes are TRBV28 and TRBJ2-3; no clear D. Germline loops: CDR1 MDHEN, CDR2 SYDVKM. The CDR3 length is 10 residues. V was trimmed by 7 bases and J by 5 bases, leaving 4 bases between them. The CDR3 is CASTGDTQYF. In DNA form, the CDR3 reads TGTGCCAGCACGGGAGATACGCAGTATTTT.

This chain joins TRBV7-9 and TRBJ1-2, with a tentative D call TRBD1 (5 bases). The germline V gene has CDR1 SEHNR and CDR2 FQNEAQ (reference sequence). V lost 6 bases and J lost 4, with 12 bases in between. CDR3 length: 13 residues. The CDR3 coding sequence is TGTGCCAGCAGGGAGGGGCAGGGCTATGGCTACACCTTC. Translating gives CASREGQGYGYTF.

The chain has TRBV4-2 and TRBJ2-1; the D gene is possibly TRBD2 (6 bases). Trimming left V 0 bases short and J 5 bases short, with 14 bases between. In germline, CDR1 is LGHNA, CDR2 YNFKEQ. The length of the CDR3 is 16 residues. The CDR3 protein is CASSQDIPSANNEQFF. CDR3 coding DNA: TGTGCCAGCAGCCAAGATATTCCTAGCGCGAACAATGAGCAGTTCTTC.